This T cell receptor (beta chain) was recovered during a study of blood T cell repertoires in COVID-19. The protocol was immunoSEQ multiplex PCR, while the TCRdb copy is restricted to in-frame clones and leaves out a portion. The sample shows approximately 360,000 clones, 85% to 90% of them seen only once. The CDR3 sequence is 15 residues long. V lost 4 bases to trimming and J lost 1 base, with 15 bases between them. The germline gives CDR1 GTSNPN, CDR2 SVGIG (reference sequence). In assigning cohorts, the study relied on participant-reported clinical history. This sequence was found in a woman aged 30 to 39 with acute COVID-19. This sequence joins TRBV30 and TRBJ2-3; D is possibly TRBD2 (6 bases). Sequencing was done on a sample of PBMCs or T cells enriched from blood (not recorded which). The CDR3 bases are TGTGCCTGGACCCTTCGGGGCGGGGGCACAGATACGCAGTATTTT. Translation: CAWTLRGGGTDTQYF.